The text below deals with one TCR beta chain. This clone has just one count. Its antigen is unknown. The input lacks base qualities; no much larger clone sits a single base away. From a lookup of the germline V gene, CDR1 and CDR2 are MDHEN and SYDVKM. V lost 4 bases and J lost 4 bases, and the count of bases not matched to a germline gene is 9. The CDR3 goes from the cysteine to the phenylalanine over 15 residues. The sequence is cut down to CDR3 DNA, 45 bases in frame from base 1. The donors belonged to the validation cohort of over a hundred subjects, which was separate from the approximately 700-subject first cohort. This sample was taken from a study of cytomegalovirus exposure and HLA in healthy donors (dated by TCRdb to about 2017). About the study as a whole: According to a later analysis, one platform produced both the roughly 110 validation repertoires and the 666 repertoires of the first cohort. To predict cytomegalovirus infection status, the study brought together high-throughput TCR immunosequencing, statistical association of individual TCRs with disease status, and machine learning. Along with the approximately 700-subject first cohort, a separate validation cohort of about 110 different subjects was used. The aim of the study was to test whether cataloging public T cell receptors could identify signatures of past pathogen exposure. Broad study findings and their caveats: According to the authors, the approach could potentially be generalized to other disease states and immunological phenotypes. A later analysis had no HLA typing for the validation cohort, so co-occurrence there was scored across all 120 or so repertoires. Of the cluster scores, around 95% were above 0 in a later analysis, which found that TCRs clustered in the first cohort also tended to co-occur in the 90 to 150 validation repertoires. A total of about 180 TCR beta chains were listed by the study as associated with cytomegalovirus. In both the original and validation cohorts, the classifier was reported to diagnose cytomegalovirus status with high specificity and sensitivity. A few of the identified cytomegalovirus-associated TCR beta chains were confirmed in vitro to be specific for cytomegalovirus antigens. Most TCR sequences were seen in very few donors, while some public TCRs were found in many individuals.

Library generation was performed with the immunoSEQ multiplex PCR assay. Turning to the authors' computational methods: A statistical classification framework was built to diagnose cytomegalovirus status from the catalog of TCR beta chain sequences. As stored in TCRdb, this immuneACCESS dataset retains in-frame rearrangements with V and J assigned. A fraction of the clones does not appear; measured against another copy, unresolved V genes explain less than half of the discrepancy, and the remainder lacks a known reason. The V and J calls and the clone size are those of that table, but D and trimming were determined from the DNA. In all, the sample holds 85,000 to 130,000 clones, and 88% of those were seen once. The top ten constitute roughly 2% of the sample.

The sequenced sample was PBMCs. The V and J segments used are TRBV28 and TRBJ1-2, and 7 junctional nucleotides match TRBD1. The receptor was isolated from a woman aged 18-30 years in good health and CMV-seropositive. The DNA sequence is TGTGCCAGCAGTTACGGGGACAGACCCATCTATGGCTACACCTTC. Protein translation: CASSYGDRPIYGYTF.